This T cell receptor (beta chain) derives from a study of blood T cell repertoires in COVID-19. At the level of the study: Samples representing acute and convalescent COVID-19 were sourced from the United States, Italy and Spain.

Germline V lookup: CDR1 SGDLS, CDR2 YYNGEE. Unmatched junction bases numbered 7, after V lost 1 base and J lost 3 bases. The CDR3 consists of 16 residues. Assay used: immunoSEQ multiplex PCR; TCRdb lists only in-frame clones, some missing. The sample has over 250,000 clones, around 91% seen once. The J gene is TRBJ2-3, the V gene TRBV9; 8 bases map to TRBD2. This clonotype originated in a woman aged 55-69 years with acute or convalescent COVID-19. Sequencing input: peripheral blood. Here the CDR3 DNA reads TGTGCCAGCAGCGTATTAAGCGGGAGTAGTACAGATACGCAGTATTTT. Its protein product is CASSVLSGSSTDTQYF. The whole variable domain, filled in from reference TRBV9 and TRBJ2-3, reads DSGVTQTPKHLITATGQRVTLRCSPRSGDLSVYWYQQSLDQGLQFLIQYYNGEERAKGNILERFSAQQFPDLHSELNLSSLELGDSALYFCASSVLSGSSTDTQYFGPGTRLTVL.